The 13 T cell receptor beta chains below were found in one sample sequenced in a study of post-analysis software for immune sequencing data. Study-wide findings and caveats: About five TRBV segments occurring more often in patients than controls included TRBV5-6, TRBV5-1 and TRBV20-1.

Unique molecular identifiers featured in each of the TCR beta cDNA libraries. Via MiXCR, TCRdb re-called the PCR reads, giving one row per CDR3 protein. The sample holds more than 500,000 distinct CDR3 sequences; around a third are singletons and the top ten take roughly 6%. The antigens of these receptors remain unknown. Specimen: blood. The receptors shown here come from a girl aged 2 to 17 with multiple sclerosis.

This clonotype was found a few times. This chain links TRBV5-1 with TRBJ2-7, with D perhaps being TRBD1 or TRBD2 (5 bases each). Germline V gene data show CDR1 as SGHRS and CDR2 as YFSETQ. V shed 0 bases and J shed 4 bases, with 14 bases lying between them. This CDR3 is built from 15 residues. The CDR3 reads CASSLEGTPGYEQYF. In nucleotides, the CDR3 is TGCGCCAGCAGCTTGGAAGGGACCCCTGGTTACGAGCAGTACTTC.

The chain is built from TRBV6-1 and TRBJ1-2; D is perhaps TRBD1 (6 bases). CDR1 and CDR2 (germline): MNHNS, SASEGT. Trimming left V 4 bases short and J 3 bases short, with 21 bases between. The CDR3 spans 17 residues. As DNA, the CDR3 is TGTGCCAGCAGTGGGCAGTTTACAGGGAAGGGGTACTATGGCTACACCTTC. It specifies CASSGQFTGKGYYGYTF.

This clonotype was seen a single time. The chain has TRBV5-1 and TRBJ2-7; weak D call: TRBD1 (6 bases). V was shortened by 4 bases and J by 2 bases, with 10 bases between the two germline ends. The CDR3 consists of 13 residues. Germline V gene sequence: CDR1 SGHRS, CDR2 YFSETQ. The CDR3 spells CASSVWDTYEQYF. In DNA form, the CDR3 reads TGCGCCAGCAGCGTTTGGGACACCTACGAGCAGTACTTC.

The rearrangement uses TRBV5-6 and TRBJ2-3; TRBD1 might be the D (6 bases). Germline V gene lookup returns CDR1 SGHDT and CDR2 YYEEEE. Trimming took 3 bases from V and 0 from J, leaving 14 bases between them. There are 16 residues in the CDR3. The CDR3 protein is CASSYLDRSSTDTQYF. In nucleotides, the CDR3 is TGTGCCAGCAGCTACCTTGACAGGTCGAGCACAGATACGCAGTATTTT.

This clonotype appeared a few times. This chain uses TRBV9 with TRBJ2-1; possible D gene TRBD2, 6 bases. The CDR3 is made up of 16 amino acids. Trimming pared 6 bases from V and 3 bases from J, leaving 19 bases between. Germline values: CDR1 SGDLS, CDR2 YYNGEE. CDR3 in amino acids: CASTQEGTGYYNEQFF. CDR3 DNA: TGTGCCAGCACCCAGGAAGGGACTGGGTACTACAATGAGCAGTTCTTC.

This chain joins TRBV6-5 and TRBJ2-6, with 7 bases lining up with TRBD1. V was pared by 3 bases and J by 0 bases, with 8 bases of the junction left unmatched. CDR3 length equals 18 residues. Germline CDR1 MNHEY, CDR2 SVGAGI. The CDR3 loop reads CASSYLRGPFSGANVLTF. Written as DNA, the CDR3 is TGTGCCAGCAGTTATCTGAGGGGGCCATTCTCTGGGGCCAACGTCCTGACTTTC.

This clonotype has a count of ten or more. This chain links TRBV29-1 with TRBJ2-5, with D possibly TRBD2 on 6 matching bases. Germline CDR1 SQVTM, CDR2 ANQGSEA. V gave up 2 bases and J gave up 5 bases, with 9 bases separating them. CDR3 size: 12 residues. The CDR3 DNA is TGCAGCGTTGAAAGGGGAGGCGAGACCCAGTACTTC. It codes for CSVERGGETQYF. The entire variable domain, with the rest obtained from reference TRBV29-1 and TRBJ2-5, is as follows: SAVISQKPSRDICQRGTSLTIQCQVDSQVTMMFWYRQQPGQSLTLIATANQGSEATYESGFVIDKFPISRPNLTFSTLTVSNMSPEDSSIYLCSVERGGETQYFGPGTRLLVL.

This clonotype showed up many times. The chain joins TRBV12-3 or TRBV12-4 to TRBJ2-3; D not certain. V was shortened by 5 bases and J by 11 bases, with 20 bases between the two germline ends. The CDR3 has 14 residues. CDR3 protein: CASSPRVTTDVQYF. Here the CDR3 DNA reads TGTGCCAGCAGTCCCAGAGTTACCACAGATGTGCAGTATTTT.

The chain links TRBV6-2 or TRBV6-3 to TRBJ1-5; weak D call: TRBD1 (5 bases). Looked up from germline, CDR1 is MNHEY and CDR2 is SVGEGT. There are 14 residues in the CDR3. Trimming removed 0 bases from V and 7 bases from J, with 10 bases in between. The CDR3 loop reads CASSYSGGFQPQHF. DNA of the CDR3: TGTGCCAGCAGTTACTCTGGGGGATTCCAGCCCCAGCATTTT.

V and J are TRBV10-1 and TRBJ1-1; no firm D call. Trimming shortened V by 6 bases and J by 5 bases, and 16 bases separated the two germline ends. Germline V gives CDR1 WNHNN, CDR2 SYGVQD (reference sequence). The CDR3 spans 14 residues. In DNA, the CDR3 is TGCGCCAGCAGCCCCCTTGGGCGGGGAACTGAAGCTTTCTTT. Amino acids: CASSPLGRGTEAFF.

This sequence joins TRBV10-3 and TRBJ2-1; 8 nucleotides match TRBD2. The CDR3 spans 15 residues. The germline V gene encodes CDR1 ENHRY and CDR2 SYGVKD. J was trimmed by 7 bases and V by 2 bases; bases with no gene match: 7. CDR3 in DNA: TGTGCCATCAGTGAGGTGGCGGGGGGACCTAATGAGCAGTTCTTC. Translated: CAISEVAGGPNEQFF.

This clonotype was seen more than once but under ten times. CDR3 nucleotide sequence: TGTGCCAGCAGCTTCTTCAGGGCCTCTGGGGCCAACGTCCTGACTTTC. This encodes CASSFFRASGANVLTF. The chain uses TRBV7-2 and TRBJ2-6; possible D gene TRBD1, 5 bases. The V gene lost 3 bases and the J gene lost 0 bases, with 9 bases spanning the gap. The CDR3 consists of 16 residues. In germline, CDR1 is SGHTA, CDR2 FQGNSA.

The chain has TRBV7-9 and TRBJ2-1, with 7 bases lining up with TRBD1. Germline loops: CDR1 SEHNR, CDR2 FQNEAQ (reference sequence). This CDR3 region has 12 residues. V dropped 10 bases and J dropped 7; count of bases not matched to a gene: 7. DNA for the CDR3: TGTGCCACCCTTGGACAGGCAAATGAGCAGTTCTTC. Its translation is CATLGQANEQFF.